The 31 T cell receptor beta chains below all came from one sample that was sequenced in a study of blood T cell repertoires in COVID-19. TCRdb's copy holds only in-frame clones and misses some; the assay was immunoSEQ multiplex PCR. The table has 160,000 or so clones, about 88% seen once. The sequenced sample was peripheral blood. The receptors come from a man aged 40-49 years with acute or convalescent COVID-19.

This clone was seen only a few times. One junction end does not reproduce the germline sequence, and a read error may be involved. The rearrangement links TRBV10-1 to TRBJ2-4; perhaps TRBD1 as D (5 bases). There are 15 residues in the CDR3. CDR1 and CDR2 (germline): WNHNN, SYGVQD (reference sequence). The CDR3 region is CATSSTVSAKNIQYF. Written as DNA, the CDR3 is TGCGCCACCAGTTCGACAGTCTCAGCCAAAAACATTCAGTACTTC.

The gene calls are TRBV4-1 and TRBJ1-4; unclear D gene. The V gene's germline CDR1 is MGHRA and CDR2 YSYEKL. The CDR3 has 14 amino acids. With 4 bases removed from V and 8 bases from J, the gap between germline ends came to 14 bases. CDR3 residues: CASSRAGRTEKLFF. CDR3 DNA: TGCGCCAGCAGCCGAGCCGGTAGAACGGAAAAACTGTTTTTT.

Notes on this clone: The DNA is omitted, as the CDR3 cannot be located on it reliably, and the CDR3 follows TCRdb's listing. The chain carries TRBV12-3 or TRBV12-4 and TRBJ1-2. Termini included, the CDR3 measures 13 amino acids. The CDR3: CASSFGGGASNTF.

The J gene is TRBJ1-4, the V gene TRBV5-1, with D uncertain. Per the germline V gene, CDR1 is SGHRS and CDR2 is YFSETQ. The CDR3 sequence is 14 residues long. Trimming shortened V by 2 bases and J by 0 bases, and 5 bases separated the two germline ends. The CDR3 region has the DNA TGCGCCAGCAGCTTCTATTCAACTAATGAAAAACTGTTTTTT. This encodes CASSFYSTNEKLFF.

The J gene is TRBJ1-1, the V gene TRBV7-3, with 7 bases aligning to TRBD1. J lost 7 bases, V lost 4 bases, and 9 bases had no gene match. Germline V gene sequence: CDR1 SGHTA, CDR2 FQGTGA. The CDR3 extends over 14 amino acids. The CDR3 here is CASSSQGSGGEAFF. In DNA, the CDR3 is TGTGCCAGCAGCTCACAGGGGAGTGGAGGTGAAGCTTTCTTT.

The gene calls are TRBV9 and TRBJ2-1; 9 positions match TRBD1. Trimming removed 4 bases from V and 8 bases from J; junction bases left unmatched: 7. The length of the CDR3 is 14 residues. Germline V gives CDR1 SGDLS, CDR2 YYNGEE. CDR3 loop: CASSRPTGGHEQFF. In nucleotides, the CDR3 is TGTGCCAGCAGCAGACCTACAGGGGGCCATGAGCAGTTCTTC.

V is TRBV12-1 and J is TRBJ2-7; no check of the table's D call, TRBD1, against the DNA was made. TRBV12-1 is marked as a pseudogene. The CDR3 extends over 16 amino acids. The CDR3 region has the DNA TGTGCCAGCAGCTTTGAACGGGACAGGGCTTCCTACGAGCAGTACTTC. It yields the protein CASSFERDRASYEQYF.

This rearrangement joins TRBV7-3 to TRBJ1-1, with TRBD1 as a possible D gene (6 bases). Germline-derived CDR1 and CDR2 are SGHTA and FQGTGA. CDR3 length: 17 residues. V gave up 1 base and J gave up 4 bases, with 19 bases separating them. Here the CDR3 reads CASSLRSLGQGSTEAFF. CDR3 bases: TGTGCCAGCAGCTTAAGATCATTGGGCCAGGGGAGCACTGAAGCTTTCTTT.

The genes are TRBV4-1 and TRBJ1-3; D unresolved. The CDR3 runs to 13 residues. The germline gives CDR1 MGHRA, CDR2 YSYEKL. V was shortened by 1 base and J by 6 bases, with 7 bases between the two germline ends. CDR3 in amino acids: CASSQVQLNTIYF. The CDR3 region has the DNA TGCGCCAGCAGCCAAGTACAGCTAAACACCATATATTTT.

The genes are TRBV4-1 and TRBJ1-1; a weak D match, TRBD1 (6 bases). V lost 1 base to trimming and J lost 7 bases, with 13 bases between them. Per germline, CDR1 MGHRA and CDR2 YSYEKL. The CDR3 is 14 amino acids. CDR3 nucleotides: TGCGCCAGCAGCCAAGTTGGGGGCTCGGGTGAAGCTTTCTTT. This gives the protein CASSQVGGSGEAFF.

This chain uses TRBV7-2 with TRBJ2-1; D not certain. The germline V and J ends were trimmed by 5 bases and 0 bases, with 11 bases remaining between them. The CDR3 has 15 residues. Germline-derived CDR1 and CDR2 are SGHTA and FQGNSA. The CDR3, as DNA: TGTGCCAGCAGCGGGCAAGTTAGCTCCTACAATGAGCAGTTCTTC. It translates to CASSGQVSSYNEQFF.

The V gene is TRBV6-1, the J gene TRBJ1-5; 7 positions agree with TRBD1. V gave up 4 bases and J gave up 3 bases; unmatched junction bases: 18. Germline CDR1 is MNHNS and CDR2 is SASEGT. CDR3 length: 19 residues. The CDR3, as DNA: TGTGCCAGCAGTGCTGTCCACCACACAGGGGTTACCTACAATCAGCCCCAGCATTTT. Translation gives CASSAVHHTGVTYNQPQHF.

The chain combines TRBV7-3 with TRBJ1-6; D not resolved. The V and J ends lost 6 bases and 7 bases respectively, with 10 bases between them. The germline V gene encodes CDR1 SGHTA and CDR2 FQGTGA. The CDR3 consists of 13 residues. The CDR3 region has the DNA TGTGCCAGCAGTCGCGGTGGAAATTCACCCCTCCACTTT. This sequence encodes CASSRGGNSPLHF.

This clone was recorded only once. The chain combines TRBV6-1 with TRBJ1-2; TRBD1 matches 7 bases. The V gene's germline CDR1 is MNHNS and CDR2 SASEGT. V gave up 2 bases and J gave up 10 bases; unmatched junction bases: 7. The CDR3 has 13 residues. DNA for the CDR3: TGTGCCAGCAGTGAACGGACAGGCTTGGCCTACACCTTC. This translates into CASSERTGLAYTF.

This sequence joins TRBV5-6 and TRBJ1-2, with TRBD1 matching 11 bases. Germline CDR1 SGHDT, CDR2 YYEEEE. The CDR3 totals 16 residues. V lost 4 bases and J lost 3; bases outside the gene matches: 8. In nucleotides, the CDR3 is TGTGCCAGCAGCCCGGGGACAGGGGGATTACACTATGGCTACACCTTC. Its protein product is CASSPGTGGLHYGYTF.

This clone was picked up a small number of times. Additional DNA sequences in this sample encode the identical CDR3. The chain is built from TRBV7-9 and TRBJ2-4, with TRBD1 matching over 10 bases. V was clipped by 5 bases and J by 1 base; unmatched bases: 2. The CDR3 totals 15 residues. Germline V gene lookup returns CDR1 SEHNR and CDR2 FQNEAQ (reference sequence). CDR3 in amino acids: CASSRTGGAKNIQYF. In DNA form, the CDR3 reads TGTGCCAGCAGCCGGACAGGGGGGGCCAAAAACATTCAGTACTTC.

The rearrangement joins TRBV6-5 to TRBJ2-2; no firm D call. Trimming removed 0 bases at V and 5 bases at J, with 10 bases between. Germline values: CDR1 MNHEY, CDR2 SVGAGI. This CDR3 is built from 15 residues. CDR3 coding DNA: TGTGCCAGCAGTTACTCAGCGCGGTTTACCGGGGAGCTGTTTTTT. Its translation: CASSYSARFTGELFF.

The chain joins TRBV2 to TRBJ1-4; maybe TRBD1 (5 bases). Germline CDR1 and CDR2: SNHLY and FYNNEI. This CDR3 has 14 residues. Trimming removed 6 bases from V and 5 bases from J, with 13 bases in between. The CDR3 nucleotides read TGTGCCAGCAGCAGACAGCTCCGGAATGAAAAACTGTTTTTT. This codes for CASSRQLRNEKLFF. Full variable domain (missing parts from reference TRBV2 and TRBJ1-4): EPEVTQTPSHQVTQMGQEVILRCVPISNHLYFYWYRQILGQKVEFLVSFYNNEISEKSEIFDDQFSVERPDGSNFTLKIRSTKLEDSAMYFCASSRQLRNEKLFFGSGTQLSVL.

This chain uses TRBV2 with TRBJ1-1; 9 bases fit TRBD1. Germline-derived CDR1 and CDR2 are SNHLY and FYNNEI. The CDR3 length is 14 residues. V lost 6 bases and J lost 8; bases outside the gene matches: 10. CDR3 nucleotide sequence: TGTGCCAGCAGCCGTACCCGGGACAGGGTAGAAGCTTTCTTT. Amino acid sequence: CASSRTRDRVEAFF. Full variable domain (missing parts from reference TRBV2 and TRBJ1-1): EPEVTQTPSHQVTQMGQEVILRCVPISNHLYFYWYRQILGQKVEFLVSFYNNEISEKSEIFDDQFSVERPDGSNFTLKIRSTKLEDSAMYFCASSRTRDRVEAFFGQGTRLTVV.

The gene calls are TRBV6-5 and TRBJ1-1; D is unclear. Germline V gene data show CDR1 as MNHEY and CDR2 as SVGAGI. With 6 bases removed from V and 7 bases from J, the gap between germline ends came to 9 bases. This CDR3 is 11 amino acids long. The CDR3 DNA is TGTGCCAGCAGAAGCAGCGGTGAAGCTTTCTTT. It encodes CASRSSGEAFF.

The gene calls are TRBV11-3 and TRBJ2-5; 10 bases match TRBD1. Germline CDR1 reads SGHNT; CDR2 reads YENEEA. V lost 5 bases to trimming and J lost 5 bases; unmatched junction nucleotides: 5. The length of the CDR3 is 14 residues. The CDR3 here is CASSPGQGRETQYF. CDR3 nucleotide sequence: TGTGCCAGCAGCCCGGGACAGGGGCGCGAGACCCAGTACTTC.

The chain has TRBV15 and TRBJ1-5; no firm D call. The CDR3 runs to 16 residues. CDR1 LNHNV and CDR2 YYDKDF come from the germline V gene (reference sequence). Trimming removed 5 bases at V and 7 bases at J, with 21 bases between. CDR3 residues: CATSSPGVPIRQPQHF. The CDR3 DNA reads TGTGCCACCAGCTCACCCGGGGTTCCAATCCGACAGCCCCAGCATTTT. Full variable domain (rest looked up from reference TRBV15 and TRBJ1-5): DAMVIQNPRYQVTQFGKPVTLSCSQTLNHNVMYWYQQKSSQAPKLLFHYYDKDFNNEADTPDNFQSRRPNTSFCFLDIRSPGLGDTAMYLCATSSPGVPIRQPQHFGDGTRLSIL.

The CDR3 DNA follows: TGTGCCTGGGACACCTCATCTGGAAACACCATATATTTT. It yields the protein CAWDTSSGNTIYF. The rearrangement joins TRBV30 to TRBJ1-3; no reliable D call. CDR3 length: 13 residues. From germline, CDR1 is GTSNPN and CDR2 SVGIG (reference sequence). Trimming stripped 5 bases from V and 1 base from J, with 9 bases between.

This rearrangement joins TRBV3-1 (or the pseudogene TRBV3-2) to TRBJ1-1; D not certain. V was cut by 7 bases and J by 4 bases, with 7 bases left in between. The CDR3 consists of 11 residues. CDR1 LGHDT and CDR2 YNNKEL come from the germline V gene (reference sequence). The DNA for the CDR3 is TGTGCCAGCAAGCGGGGCACTGAAGCTTTCTTT. Its protein product is CASKRGTEAFF.

The chain recombines TRBV19 with TRBJ1-4; D is unresolved. Trimming shortened V by 3 bases and J by 8 bases, and 10 bases separated the two germline ends. The germline V gene encodes CDR1 LNHDA and CDR2 SQIVND (reference sequence). CDR3 length equals 13 residues. The CDR3 DNA reads as TGTGCCAGTAGTATCGGAGGGAAAGAAAAACTGTTTTTT. Amino acids: CASSIGGKEKLFF.

V usage is TRBV10-3 and J usage is TRBJ2-6, with 8 bases lining up with TRBD1. The germline V gene has CDR1 ENHRY and CDR2 SYGVKD. J gave up 3 bases and V 2 bases, and 6 bases lay outside the gene matches. CDR3 length: 17 residues. Here the CDR3 reads CAISEDRGLGGANVLTF. DNA of the CDR3: TGTGCCATCAGTGAGGACAGGGGCTTGGGTGGGGCCAACGTCCTGACTTTC.

This clone was seen only a few times. The chain carries TRBV9 and TRBJ1-1; no clear D gene. CDR1 is SGDLS, CDR2 YYNGEE, per germline. V was cut by 3 bases and J by 0 bases, with 9 bases left in between. There are 14 residues in the CDR3. The CDR3 nucleotides are TGTGCCAGCAGCGCCGGCGGTCTGAACACTGAAGCTTTCTTT. It codes for CASSAGGLNTEAFF.

This sequence joins TRBV18 and TRBJ1-1, with 7 positions matching TRBD1. Germline CDR1 KGHSH, CDR2 LQKENI. The CDR3 has 13 amino acids. V lost 11 bases, J lost 2 bases, and 8 bases stayed unmatched. In DNA form, the CDR3 reads TGTGCCGCAAAGGGACAGTTCAACACTGAAGCTTTCTTT. Translated, it gives CAAKGQFNTEAFF.

The gene calls are TRBV2 and TRBJ1-1; 7 positions match TRBD1. This CDR3 is 15 amino acids long. V shed 8 bases and J 0 bases; nucleotides not matched to a gene: 9. CDR1 SNHLY and CDR2 FYNNEI come from the germline V gene. CDR3 sequence: CASLRDSIMNTEAFF. CDR3 nucleotide sequence: TGTGCCAGCCTACGGGACAGCATCATGAACACTGAAGCTTTCTTT.

This clone appeared a few times. This chain uses TRBV27 with TRBJ1-5; D is possibly TRBD1 (5 bases). From germline, CDR1 is MNHEY and CDR2 SMNVEV (reference sequence). Deletions cut 3 bases from V and 5 bases from J, with 17 bases between. CDR3 length equals 16 residues. The CDR3 protein is CASSFSGDRGDQPQHF. As DNA, the CDR3 is TGTGCCAGCAGTTTCTCTGGTGATCGGGGGGATCAGCCCCAGCATTTT.

The V and J genes are TRBV19 and TRBJ1-5; no firm D call. This CDR3 has 15 amino acids. Trimming removed 7 bases at V and 0 bases at J, with 13 bases between. The germline CDR1 and CDR2 sequences are LNHDA and SQIVND (reference sequence). Here the CDR3 DNA reads TGTGCCAGTACACTAGGAGATTATAGCAATCAGCCCCAGCATTTT. Amino acids: CASTLGDYSNQPQHF.